The 31 T cell receptor beta chains in this list originate from one sample, sequenced in a study of control samples from healthy donors and cancer patients. Libraries were prepared by immunoSEQ multiplex PCR; TCRdb keeps only in-frame clonotypes and omits some of them. The profile shows about 220,000 clones, 85% to 95% of them singletons. Input material: blood. All receptors derive from a man aged 50-59 years in good health.

V usage is TRBV11-3 and J usage is TRBJ2-1, with TRBD2 matching over 7 bases. Per germline, CDR1 SGHNT and CDR2 YENEEA. The CDR3 loop spans 13 amino acids. Trimming cost V 0 bases and J 12 bases; bases outside gene matches: 5. Here the CDR3 DNA reads TGTGCCAGCAGCTTAGATAGTGGGACTACGCAGTTCTTC. Its translation: CASSLDSGTTQFF.

The V gene is TRBV29-1, the J gene TRBJ1-1, with D possibly TRBD1 on 6 matching bases. CDR3 size: 14 residues. V lost 8 bases and J 2 bases, leaving 18 bases between the germline ends. CDR1 SQVTM and CDR2 ANQGSEA come from the germline V gene. Here the CDR3 DNA reads TGCAGCATAAACAGGGCCTACTCTAACACTGAAGCTTTCTTT. Translated: CSINRAYSNTEAFF.

The chain carries TRBV11-2 and TRBJ2-5; TRBD2 is a possible D gene (5 bases). Trimming removed 6 bases at V and 5 bases at J, with 13 bases between. This CDR3 contains 13 residues. Per the germline V gene, CDR1 is SGHAT and CDR2 is FQNNGV. In DNA form, the CDR3 reads TGTGCCAGCAGTCGAGGGAGTCGCGAGACCCAGTACTTC. Its protein product is CASSRGSRETQYF.

The table lists this clone with a count of one. The chain is built from TRBV9 and TRBJ2-3; 12 nucleotides match TRBD2. Germline-derived CDR1 and CDR2 are SGDLS and YYNGEE. The CDR3 spans 16 residues. The trim removed 2 bases at V and 5 bases at J, leaving 6 bases unmatched. CDR3 loop: CASSVSSGGALDTQYF. Written as DNA, the CDR3 is TGTGCCAGCAGCGTTTCTAGCGGGGGGGCCTTAGATACGCAGTATTTT.

The chain combines TRBV7-6 with TRBJ2-6; D is uncertain. The CDR3 length is 16 residues. In germline, CDR1 is SGHVS, CDR2 FNYEAQ. V lost 2 bases and J lost 2, with 10 bases in between. The CDR3: CASSLNPPTGANVLTF. The CDR3 nucleotides are TGTGCCAGCAGCTTAAATCCACCTACTGGGGCCAACGTCCTGACTTTC.

CDR3 sequence reads: CASSERTFGGQPQHF. The DNA of the CDR3 is TGTGCCAGCAGTGAAAGAACTTTCGGGGGTCAGCCCCAGCATTTT. The rearrangement uses TRBV6-1 and TRBJ1-5; D is perhaps TRBD1 (5 bases). Deletions cut 2 bases from V and 6 bases from J, with 14 bases between. Germline CDR1 MNHNS, CDR2 SASEGT. The CDR3 consists of 15 residues.

The V call is TRBV7-9, the J call TRBJ1-1; D is undetermined. The CDR3 has 12 residues. V was pared by 1 base and J by 10 bases, with 10 bases between. Germline V gives CDR1 SEHNR, CDR2 FQNEAQ (reference sequence). The CDR3 protein is CASSLERVGAFF. The CDR3 nucleotides read TGTGCCAGCAGCTTAGAACGGGTCGGAGCTTTCTTT.

V gene TRBV7-9 combines with J gene TRBJ1-3; D is unresolved. CDR3 length equals 16 residues. Germline CDR1 SEHNR, CDR2 FQNEAQ (reference sequence). The ends were cut back, 4 bases at V and 1 base at J, with 14 bases in the middle. CDR3 DNA sequence: TGTGCCAGCAGCTCACTAGGGAGCTCTTCTGGAAACACCATATATTTT. Amino acid sequence: CASSSLGSSSGNTIYF.

The chain links TRBV27 to TRBJ2-1; TRBD1 matches at 9 bases. V was clipped by 3 bases and J by 0 bases; unmatched bases: 9. The CDR3 has 18 amino acids. Germline values: CDR1 MNHEY, CDR2 SMNVEV (reference sequence). CDR3 sequence reads: CASSFRTGAIGSYNEQFF. The CDR3 DNA reads TGTGCCAGCAGTTTCAGGACAGGGGCCATTGGCTCCTACAATGAGCAGTTCTTC.

The chain uses TRBV5-1 and TRBJ2-2, with D tentatively TRBD1 or TRBD2 (5 bases each). Germline assignment: CDR1 SGHRS and CDR2 YFSETQ. This CDR3 is 17 amino acids long. The V end was cut by 4 bases, the J end by 5 bases, with 21 bases between. The CDR3 nucleotides are TGCGCCAGCAGCCCCCTCACCGCGGGTGGGGGAACCGGGGAGCTGTTTTTT. Encoded protein: CASSPLTAGGGTGELFF.

The V and J genes are TRBV6-6 and TRBJ1-2, with 7 bases that match TRBD1. Trimming cost V 6 bases and J 6 bases; bases outside gene matches: 7. This CDR3 comprises 13 residues. CDR1 MNHNY and CDR2 SVGAGI come from the germline V gene (reference sequence). The CDR3 bases are TGTGCCAGCAGAAGCCGGGACAGCAATGGCTACACCTTC. The encoded protein is CASRSRDSNGYTF.

Comments on this clone: Other DNA sequences from this sample encode an identical CDR3 as well. The V call is TRBV10-1, the J call TRBJ1-4; maybe TRBD1 (6 bases). Germline V gene sequence: CDR1 WNHNN, CDR2 SYGVQD (reference sequence). V was shortened by 4 bases and J by 12 bases, with 18 bases between the two germline ends. This CDR3 has 14 amino acids. The CDR3: CASSGATGPAELFF. In DNA form, the CDR3 reads TGCGCCAGCAGTGGGGCGACAGGCCCAGCGGAACTGTTTTTT.

The chain couples TRBV6-5 to TRBJ1-5; TRBD1 is a possible D gene (6 bases). The CDR3 contains 14 residues. Trimming removed 2 bases from V and 9 bases from J, with 14 bases in between. Germline values: CDR1 MNHEY, CDR2 SVGAGI. The CDR3 loop is CASSYQRGGWPQHF. The CDR3 DNA is TGTGCCAGCAGTTACCAGAGGGGGGGATGGCCCCAGCATTTT.

Concerning this clone: Relative to the germline gene, one junction end is altered; a read error may explain this. This rearrangement joins TRBV7-7 to TRBJ2-2; TRBD1 is a possible D gene (6 bases). Per the germline V gene, CDR1 is SSHAT and CDR2 is FNYEAQ (reference sequence). The CDR3 length is 15 residues. CDR3 coding DNA: TGTGCTAGCAGCTTAGGGACAACGAACACCGGGGAGCTGTTTTTT. It translates to CASSLGTTNTGELFF.

The J gene is TRBJ2-2, the V gene TRBV2; no firm D call. The ends were cut back, 8 bases at V and 6 bases at J, with 7 bases in the middle. CDR1 and CDR2 (germline): SNHLY, FYNNEI. There are 11 residues in the CDR3. Here the CDR3 reads CASRTSGELFF. Here the CDR3 DNA reads TGTGCCAGCCGTACTTCCGGGGAGCTGTTTTTT.

The DNA of the CDR3 is TGTGCCAGCAGCTTAACTAACTTCTATGGCTACACCTTC. This codes for CASSLTNFYGYTF. The chain joins TRBV7-2 to TRBJ1-2; D gene ambiguous. The ends were cut back, 2 bases at V and 4 bases at J, with 8 bases in the middle. The CDR3 covers 13 residues. Germline V gene lookup returns CDR1 SGHTA and CDR2 FQGNSA.

The CDR3 nucleotides read TGTGCCAGCAGCTTTGGAGGGGCCGCGAACACTGAAGCTTTCTTT. Residues: CASSFGGAANTEAFF. The chain has TRBV11-2 and TRBJ1-1, with a possible D match to TRBD1 (5 bases). Trimming shortened V by 3 bases and J by 1 base, and 12 bases separated the two germline ends. The CDR3 is 15 amino acids. The V gene's germline CDR1 is SGHAT and CDR2 FQNNGV.

V gene TRBV12-5 combines with J gene TRBJ1-1; 8 positions match TRBD1. This CDR3 region has 14 residues. CDR1 and CDR2 (germline): LGHNT, FRNRAP. The V segment lost 0 bases and the J segment 8 bases; nucleotides outside the gene matches: 5. CDR3 region: CASGLVGGTGEAFF. The CDR3 DNA sequence: TGTGCTAGTGGTTTGGTAGGTGGGACAGGCGAAGCTTTCTTT.

The rearrangement uses TRBV5-1 and TRBJ2-5; D is possibly TRBD1 (6 bases). CDR1 and CDR2 from the germline V gene are SGHRS and YFSETQ. Trimming stripped 6 bases from V and 5 bases from J, with 17 bases between. The CDR3 consists of 14 residues. The CDR3 region is CASNSGQPRETQYF. The CDR3, as DNA: TGCGCCAGCAATTCAGGACAGCCCAGGGAGACCCAGTACTTC.

V is TRBV6-5 and J is TRBJ1-1, with D maybe TRBD1 (5 bases). Germline V gives CDR1 MNHEY, CDR2 SVGAGI. Trimming removed 8 bases at V and 5 bases at J, with 15 bases between. This CDR3 has 13 amino acids. The CDR3 region has the DNA TGTGCCAGCTCTCTCGAAGAGGGGACTGAAGCTTTCTTT. Amino acids: CASSLEEGTEAFF.

This chain uses TRBV19 with TRBJ1-6, with a tentative D call TRBD1 (5 bases). The germline gives CDR1 LNHDA, CDR2 SQIVND (reference sequence). The CDR3 totals 15 residues. V was pared by 7 bases and J by 5 bases, with 15 bases between. For the CDR3, the DNA is TGTGCCAGTACCTCCGGGACGGCAAATAATTCACCCCTCCACTTT. This codes for CASTSGTANNSPLHF.

The V and J genes are TRBV28 and TRBJ2-7; TRBD2 agrees at 7 bases. Germline V gene data show CDR1 as MDHEN and CDR2 as SYDVKM. The V segment lost 5 bases and the J segment 5 bases; nucleotides outside the gene matches: 3. This CDR3 contains 12 residues. The CDR3 DNA reads TGTGCCAGCAGTCCTGGGGGGGACGAGCAGTACGTC. Protein sequence: CASSPGGDEQYV.

The chain couples TRBV18 to TRBJ1-5; D ambiguous. Germline CDR1 is KGHSH and CDR2 is LQKENI. Deletions cut 4 bases from V and 1 base from J, with 23 bases between. The length of the CDR3 is 19 residues. This CDR3 is CASSRTILRERPSNQPQHF. The CDR3 DNA follows: TGTGCCAGCTCACGGACCATCCTACGGGAGAGACCCAGCAATCAGCCCCAGCATTTT.

This clone has a single count. The CDR3 sequence is CASSARVTGNTIYF. Written as DNA, the CDR3 is TGTGCCAGCAGCGCCAGGGTGACTGGAAACACCATATATTTT. V is TRBV9 and J is TRBJ1-3; tentative D call: TRBD1 (5 bases). Germline V CDR1 and CDR2: SGDLS, YYNGEE. This CDR3 has 14 amino acids. V gave up 3 bases and J gave up 2 bases, with 9 bases separating them.

CDR3 in amino acids: CASSNRQGGTNEKLFF. The CDR3 DNA reads TGTGCCAGCAGTAATAGACAGGGAGGGACGAATGAAAAACTGTTTTTT. The chain couples TRBV2 to TRBJ1-4; 7 positions agree with TRBD1. V trimming: 5 bases; J trimming: 5 bases; junction bases outside the gene matches: 11. The V gene's germline CDR1 is SNHLY and CDR2 FYNNEI. The CDR3 loop spans 16 amino acids.

V is TRBV19 and J is TRBJ1-1, with D hard to call. V was trimmed by 3 bases and J by 4 bases, leaving 15 bases between them. Germline V gene sequence: CDR1 LNHDA, CDR2 SQIVND (reference sequence). The CDR3 has 15 residues. The CDR3 here is CASSIQTGVGTEAFF. In nucleotides, the CDR3 is TGTGCCAGTAGTATTCAGACTGGGGTCGGCACTGAAGCTTTCTTT.

This clone was seen more than once but under ten times. This sequence joins TRBV18 and TRBJ1-1; no definite D call. The CDR3 loop spans 14 amino acids. The germline V and J ends were trimmed by 3 bases and 0 bases, with 8 bases remaining between them. Germline values: CDR1 KGHSH, CDR2 LQKENI. CDR3 sequence: CASSPTTVNTEAFF. In nucleotides, the CDR3 is TGTGCCAGCTCACCTACAACAGTGAACACTGAAGCTTTCTTT.

The chain uses TRBV28 and TRBJ2-7; 10 bases agree with TRBD1. V shed 2 bases, J shed 10 bases, and the junction held 8 bases outside the gene matches. The CDR3 has 14 residues. Looked up from germline, CDR1 is MDHEN and CDR2 is SYDVKM. DNA for the CDR3: TGTGCCAGCAGTTTAGAGGGACAGGGGTCTCGTCAGTACGTC. Amino acid sequence: CASSLEGQGSRQYV.

The chain employs TRBV4-1 and TRBJ2-1; 9 bases agree with TRBD1. The V gene end was trimmed by 6 bases and the J gene end by 5 bases; junction bases not matched to a gene: 8. CDR1 is MGHRA, CDR2 YSYEKL, per germline. The CDR3 is 15 residues long. The CDR3 DNA follows: TGCGCCAGCAGGCATGGGACAGGGATGGACAATGAGCAGTTCTTC. Its translation: CASRHGTGMDNEQFF.

The CDR3 loop is CASSTGEGYGYTF. Here the CDR3 DNA reads TGCGCCAGCAGTACAGGGGAAGGATATGGCTACACCTTC. The chain joins TRBV5-1 to TRBJ1-2; 7 positions match TRBD1. CDR1 and CDR2 (germline): SGHRS, YFSETQ. Trimming at V came to 5 bases and at J to 5 bases, leaving 6 bases not matched to a gene. The CDR3 runs 13 residues.

The rearrangement uses TRBV28 and TRBJ2-3; no clear D gene. CDR1 is MDHEN, CDR2 SYDVKM, per germline. The CDR3 is 13 residues long. Between the trimmed V and J ends, which lost 5 bases and 2 bases, there was a span of 8 bases. CDR3 nucleotide sequence: TGTGCCAGCAGTCCCTCTGACACAGATACGCAGTATTTT. It specifies CASSPSDTDTQYF.